This paragraph reports one TCR beta chain. This specimen belongs to a study of blood T cell repertoires in COVID-19. Per the original data handling: Estimated nucleated cell counts came from reference gene primer amplification. The repertoire was sequenced with immunoSEQ multiplex PCR; TCRdb's copy has only in-frame clones and lacks some. V and J calls and clone size are copied from that table; D and trimming were computed from the DNA. The sample yields 200,000 or so clones, 80% to 85% seen once. CDR3 length: 15 amino acids. Germline V gene lookup returns CDR1 MDHEN and CDR2 SYDVKM. Trimming stripped 1 base from V and 2 bases from J, with 8 bases between.

The V and J genes are TRBV28 and TRBJ1-4; D remains ambiguous. This receptor was identified in a woman in her twenties or thirties who had recovered from COVID-19. What was sequenced was peripheral blood. CDR3 protein: CASSLLRATNEKLFF. Here the CDR3 DNA reads TGTGCCAGCAGTTTATTGCGGGCGACTAATGAAAAACTGTTTTTT.